The 30 T cell receptor beta chains listed next were all sequenced from one sample in a study of brain T cells in children with intractable seizures. Generated by immunoSEQ multiplex PCR, the TCRdb table keeps only in-frame clones and is missing some. The repertoire holds roughly 120,000 clones, with 94% as singletons. The sequences come from peripheral blood, collected at surgery. All receptors derive from a boy in the first two years of life with hemimegalencephaly and intractable seizures.

This clone was observed once. The chain couples TRBV3-1 (or the pseudogene TRBV3-2) to TRBJ1-3; 8 positions agree with TRBD1. Per the germline V gene, CDR1 is LGHDT and CDR2 is YNNKEL (reference sequence). The junction had 13 bases not matched to a gene; V was cut back by 7 bases and J by 2 bases. The CDR3 spans 17 residues. The CDR3 region is CASTLRQGLPAGNTIYF. The CDR3 nucleotides are TGTGCCAGCACCCTAAGACAGGGGCTTCCCGCTGGAAACACCATATATTTT.

The J gene is TRBJ1-5, the V gene TRBV30, with D maybe TRBD1 (5 bases). Germline CDR1 and CDR2: GTSNPN and SVGIG (reference sequence). This CDR3 region has 17 residues. The germline V and J ends were trimmed by 3 bases and 2 bases, with 20 bases remaining between them. In nucleotides, the CDR3 is TGTGCCTGGAGCTGGTACTTGGGGCGGTTTCGCAATCAGCCCCAGCATTTT. It yields the protein CAWSWYLGRFRNQPQHF. The whole variable domain, remainder taken from reference TRBV30 and TRBJ1-5, is SQTIHQWPATLVQPVGSPLSLECTVEGTSNPNLYWYRQAAGRGLQLLFYSVGIGQISSEVPQNLSASRPQDRQFILSSKKLLLSDSGFYLCAWSWYLGRFRNQPQHFGDGTRLSIL.

The rearrangement joins TRBV28 to TRBJ1-5; D gene unclear. The germline gives CDR1 MDHEN, CDR2 SYDVKM. This CDR3 has 11 residues. V was cut by 2 bases and J by 6 bases, with 2 bases left in between. CDR3 bases: TGTGCCAGCAGTTTAAGTCAGCCCCAGCATTTT. Amino acids: CASSLSQPQHF.

J is TRBJ2-1 and V is TRBV3-1 (or the pseudogene TRBV3-2); D is unresolved. Per germline, CDR1 LGHDT and CDR2 YNNKEL (reference sequence). The CDR3 has 11 amino acids. Trimming took 3 bases from V and 9 from J, leaving 6 bases between them. The chain's CDR3 is CASSQDREQFF. CDR3 nucleotides: TGTGCCAGCAGCCAGGACCGTGAGCAGTTCTTC.

This clone was detected only a few times. The chain combines TRBV9 with TRBJ2-2, with 7 bases identical to TRBD2. Germline assignment: CDR1 SGDLS and CDR2 YYNGEE. Losses at the gene ends were 4 bases for V and 2 bases for J; bases not matched to a gene: 11. The CDR3 loop spans 17 amino acids. The CDR3 sequence is CASSPPGPGGNTGELFF. CDR3 nucleotide sequence: TGTGCCAGCAGCCCTCCGGGTCCGGGGGGAAACACCGGGGAGCTGTTTTTT.

J is TRBJ1-2 and V is TRBV30; TRBD1 might be the D (6 bases). From germline, CDR1 is GTSNPN and CDR2 SVGIG (reference sequence). Trimming removed 3 bases at V and 7 bases at J, with 18 bases between. The CDR3 contains 14 residues. The CDR3 DNA reads as TGTGCCTGGAGCTCACAGGGAGGGCGAGCTGGCTACACCTTC. Its protein is CAWSSQGGRAGYTF.

This clone has just a few counts. The chain employs TRBV18 and TRBJ2-7; D is uncertain. This CDR3 is built from 12 residues. Germline V lookup: CDR1 KGHSH, CDR2 LQKENI. Trimming cost V 3 bases and J 1 base, with 4 bases left between them. The CDR3 region is CASSPPSYEQYF. The CDR3 bases are TGTGCCAGCTCACCCCCATCCTACGAGCAGTACTTC.

The chain uses TRBV6-5 and TRBJ1-2; the D gene is possibly TRBD1 (5 bases). Germline CDR1 MNHEY, CDR2 SVGAGI. V was pared by 0 bases and J by 8 bases, with 16 bases between. This CDR3 comprises 15 residues. The CDR3 DNA reads as TGTGCCAGCAGTTACTCGCCGGCGGGGGGTCGGGGCTACACCTTC. Translating gives CASSYSPAGGRGYTF.

The J gene is TRBJ1-3, the V gene TRBV6-4; no clear D gene. Germline assignment: CDR1 MRHNA and CDR2 SNTAGT. The CDR3 spans 15 residues. The V end was cut by 4 bases, the J end by 0 bases, with 10 bases between. CDR3 in amino acids: CASSVNSRSGNTIYF. The DNA of the CDR3 is TGTGCCAGCAGTGTCAACTCCCGCTCTGGAAACACCATATATTTT.

The V gene is TRBV7-9, the J gene TRBJ2-3, with 14 bases fitting TRBD2. J gave up 6 bases and V 7 bases, and 9 bases lay outside the gene matches. The CDR3 extends over 16 amino acids. The germline gives CDR1 SEHNR, CDR2 FQNEAQ (reference sequence). DNA of the CDR3: TGTGCCAGCAACACGGGACTAGCGGGAGTGTCTGATACGCAGTATTTT. Encoded protein: CASNTGLAGVSDTQYF.

The chain has TRBV3-1 (or the pseudogene TRBV3-2) and TRBJ1-3, with D uncertain. The germline V gene has CDR1 LGHDT and CDR2 YNNKEL (reference sequence). Trimming cost V 0 bases and J 0 bases, with 9 bases left between them. The CDR3 extends over 16 amino acids. Here the CDR3 DNA reads TGTGCCAGCAGCCAAGAAAAGGGAGGCTCTGGAAACACCATATATTTT. Amino acids: CASSQEKGGSGNTIYF.

The J gene is TRBJ2-3, the V gene TRBV5-1; 9 bases agree with TRBD1. This CDR3 spans 17 amino acids. CDR1 is SGHRS and CDR2 is YFSETQ in the germline V gene. The V and J ends lost 6 bases and 1 base, in that order; junction bases with no gene match: 12. CDR3: CASNGQGLGSGTDTQYF. The DNA of the CDR3 is TGCGCCAGCAACGGACAGGGGCTAGGTAGCGGCACAGATACGCAGTATTTT.

The chain carries TRBV7-9 and TRBJ2-7; D is unresolved. Germline CDR1 and CDR2: SEHNR and FQNEAQ (reference sequence). The CDR3 extends over 15 amino acids. With 1 base removed from V and 2 bases from J, the gap between germline ends came to 12 bases. CDR3 DNA sequence: TGTGCCAGCAGCTTAGTTTCCAGCGCACCCTACGAGCAGTACTTC. Protein: CASSLVSSAPYEQYF. The complete variable domain, with remaining parts taken from reference TRBV7-9 and TRBJ2-7, reads DTGVSQNPRHKITKRGQNVTFRCDPISEHNRLYWYRQTLGQGPEFLTYFQNEAQLEKSRLLSDRFSAERPKGSFSTLEIQRTEQGDSAMYLCASSLVSSAPYEQYFGPGTRLTVT.

Turning to this clone: The identical CDR3 is also encoded by other nucleotide sequences in the sample. This rearrangement joins TRBV3-1 (or the pseudogene TRBV3-2) to TRBJ1-1, with D possibly being TRBD1 (5 bases). This CDR3 is built from 11 residues. Germline-derived CDR1 and CDR2 are LGHDT and YNNKEL (reference sequence). V dropped 6 bases and J dropped 10 bases, with 12 bases sitting between them. The CDR3 loop is CASSRQGVAFF. DNA for the CDR3: TGTGCCAGCAGTCGACAAGGGGTAGCTTTCTTT.

CDR3 DNA: TGTGCCAGCAGTTTATTTCCCTCAGGGCGCGGTCAGCCCCAGCATTTT. Protein product: CASSLFPSGRGQPQHF. The J gene is TRBJ1-5, the V gene TRBV28; possible D gene TRBD1, 5 bases. The germline CDR1 and CDR2 sequences are MDHEN and SYDVKM. This CDR3 has 16 amino acids. V lost 1 base, J lost 6 bases, and 16 bases lay in between. The whole variable domain, remainder taken from reference TRBV28 and TRBJ1-5, is DVKVTQSSRYLVKRTGEKVFLECVQDMDHENMFWYRQDPGLGLRLIYFSYDVKMKEKGDIPEGYSVSREKKERFSLILESASTNQTSMYLCASSLFPSGRGQPQHFGDGTRLSIL.

This clone is a singleton in its sample. The rearrangement uses TRBV10-3 and TRBJ2-1; the match to TRBD2 covers 10 bases. Germline V CDR1 and CDR2: ENHRY, SYGVKD. The junction had 10 bases not matched to a gene; V was cut back by 5 bases and J by 12 bases. This CDR3 has 14 amino acids. As DNA, the CDR3 is TGTGCCATCAGTAACAGGACTAGCGGCATTGGGCAGTTCTTC. It is translated as CAISNRTSGIGQFF.

The V call is TRBV6-5, the J call TRBJ1-5; 7 bases agree with TRBD1. With V trimmed by 4 bases and J by 0 bases, 6 bases remained unmatched. The CDR3 covers 16 residues. Germline V CDR1 and CDR2: MNHEY, SVGAGI. CDR3 protein: CASSSGTAHSNQPQHF. The CDR3 bases are TGTGCCAGCAGTTCCGGGACAGCCCATAGCAATCAGCCCCAGCATTTT.

The chain recombines TRBV28 with TRBJ2-1; D remains unclear. The CDR3 is 12 amino acids. CDR1 is MDHEN and CDR2 is SYDVKM in the germline V gene. Trimming stripped 5 bases from V and 12 bases from J, with 14 bases between. CDR3 protein: CASSIPGLGQFF. The CDR3, as DNA: TGTGCCAGCAGTATCCCTGGGTTAGGGCAGTTCTTC.

This chain joins TRBV7-3 and TRBJ2-5; D gene uncertain. The CDR3 contains 13 residues. Germline CDR1 reads SGHTA; CDR2 reads FQGTGA. V dropped 5 bases and J dropped 2 bases, with 9 bases sitting between them. CDR3 loop: CASSRNVQETQYF. CDR3 DNA sequence: TGTGCCAGCAGCCGAAATGTACAAGAGACCCAGTACTTC.

The V and J genes are TRBV11-3 and TRBJ2-1; D uncertain. CDR1 SGHNT and CDR2 YENEEA come from the germline V gene. The CDR3 contains 15 residues. V dropped 4 bases and J dropped 4 bases, with 14 bases sitting between them. CDR3 protein: CASSSGPIWYNEQFF. The CDR3 nucleotides read TGTGCCAGCAGCTCGGGCCCCATTTGGTACAATGAGCAGTTCTTC.

This clone was picked up one time. The chain has TRBV28 and TRBJ2-4, with TRBD2 as a possible D gene (6 bases). This CDR3 contains 13 residues. Germline-derived CDR1 and CDR2 are MDHEN and SYDVKM. Trimming removed 6 bases at V and 6 bases at J, with 12 bases between. The CDR3 sequence is CASREGSLNIQYF. The CDR3 coding sequence is TGTGCCAGCAGGGAGGGGTCGTTAAACATTCAGTACTTC. Full variable domain (outside the CDR3, taken from reference TRBV28 and TRBJ2-4): DVKVTQSSRYLVKRTGEKVFLECVQDMDHENMFWYRQDPGLGLRLIYFSYDVKMKEKGDIPEGYSVSREKKERFSLILESASTNQTSMYLCASREGSLNIQYFGAGTRLSVL.

The chain recombines TRBV18 with TRBJ1-2; unclear D gene. Germline lookup yields CDR1 KGHSH and CDR2 LQKENI. The length of the CDR3 is 16 residues. Trimming shortened V by 2 bases and J by 0 bases, and 13 bases separated the two germline ends. The CDR3: CASSPTPGSANYGYTF. CDR3 bases: TGTGCCAGCTCACCAACCCCGGGCTCGGCTAACTATGGCTACACCTTC.

The chain joins TRBV5-4 to TRBJ2-7; tentative D call: TRBD2 (5 bases). CDR1 is SGHNT and CDR2 is YYREEE in the germline V gene (reference sequence). The CDR3 spans 13 residues. Trimming shortened V by 4 bases and J by 6 bases, and 14 bases separated the two germline ends. CDR3 amino acids: CASSPPLDSEQYF. CDR3 coding DNA: TGTGCCAGCAGCCCCCCCTTGGACTCCGAGCAGTACTTC.

The chain couples TRBV12-3 or TRBV12-4 to TRBJ1-1; D may be TRBD1 (5 bases). This CDR3 is 13 amino acids long. Trimming cost V 3 bases and J 3 bases, with 8 bases left between them. The CDR3 reads CASSFWGYTEAFF. CDR3 in DNA: TGTGCCAGCAGTTTTTGGGGGTACACTGAAGCTTTCTTT.

This clone appeared a single time. The V gene is TRBV5-5, the J gene TRBJ2-7, with 7 bases identical to TRBD1. Germline-derived CDR1 and CDR2 are SGHKS and YYEKEE (reference sequence). The CDR3 is made up of 14 amino acids. Trimming cost V 7 bases and J 0 bases; bases outside gene matches: 7. CDR3 coding DNA: TGTGCCAGCGGAAGACAGGGCCTCTCCTACGAGCAGTACTTC. This encodes CASGRQGLSYEQYF.

The chain joins TRBV7-9 to TRBJ2-5, with 8 bases fitting TRBD2. The junction had 11 bases not matched to a gene; V was cut back by 3 bases and J by 5 bases. This CDR3 is built from 16 residues. The germline V gene has CDR1 SEHNR and CDR2 FQNEAQ (reference sequence). The CDR3 region has the DNA TGTGCCAGCAGCTTCGTTGCGGGAGGTTTCGGGGAGACCCAGTACTTC. Its protein product is CASSFVAGGFGETQYF.

This chain connects TRBV30 to TRBJ1-1; D uncertain. The CDR3 totals 13 residues. CDR1 is GTSNPN and CDR2 is SVGIG in the germline V gene (reference sequence). V was pared by 7 bases and J by 5 bases, with 17 bases between. CDR3 region: CAFSPVIWTEAFF. The CDR3 DNA sequence: TGTGCCTTCTCTCCCGTAATTTGGACTGAAGCTTTCTTT.

This clone has a single count. The chain carries TRBV9 and TRBJ2-2; 12 nucleotides align to TRBD2. There are 18 residues in the CDR3. V lost 6 bases and J lost 0; bases outside the gene matches: 9. CDR1 and CDR2 (germline): SGDLS, YYNGEE. DNA of the CDR3: TGTGCCAGCAACGGTCGGACTAGCGGGGATTCGAACACCGGGGAGCTGTTTTTT. Encoded protein: CASNGRTSGDSNTGELFF.

The chain links TRBV28 to TRBJ2-7, with D possibly matching TRBD1 (6 bases). The CDR3 sequence is 15 residues long. V lost 6 bases and J 0 bases, leaving 15 bases between the germline ends. Germline V lookup: CDR1 MDHEN, CDR2 SYDVKM. CDR3: CASSRPAGASYEQYF. CDR3 DNA: TGTGCCAGCAGCCGCCCGGCAGGGGCCTCCTACGAGCAGTACTTC.

This clone came up a few times. The chain recombines TRBV7-8 with TRBJ1-2; a weak D match, TRBD1 (6 bases). The CDR3 length is 16 residues. The V end lost 5 bases, the J end lost 4 bases, and 20 bases lay between the germline ends. The germline CDR1 and CDR2 sequences are SGHVS and FQNEAQ. As DNA, the CDR3 is TGTGCCAGCAGCCCACTAGTCGACAGGAGGGCCTATGGCTACACCTTC. As protein: CASSPLVDRRAYGYTF.